One sample yielded the 24 T cell receptor beta chains listed below, sequenced in a study of CD8+ T cells in alopecia areata. TCR sequencing used cDNA made by reverse transcription of extracted RNA. Generated by immunoSEQ multiplex PCR, the TCRdb table keeps only in-frame clones and is missing some. Of around 210,000 clones listed, roughly 50% are singletons. Material: CD8+ T cells sorted from blood. All receptors derive from a human donor in good health.

This clone was seen repeatedly, ten times or more. The V call is TRBV5-4, the J call TRBJ1-6; no definite D call. The CDR3 runs 14 residues. The germline V gene encodes CDR1 SGHNT and CDR2 YYREEE (reference sequence). The ends were cut back, 5 bases at V and 7 bases at J, with 13 bases in the middle. CDR3 protein: CASRRDAMNSPLHF. The CDR3 bases are TGTGCCAGCAGACGGGATGCGATGAATTCACCCCTCCACTTT.

This rearrangement joins TRBV5-6 to TRBJ2-1; no reliable D call. Germline values: CDR1 SGHDT, CDR2 YYEEEE. This CDR3 has 13 residues. Trimming left V 7 bases short and J 0 bases short, with 8 bases between. This CDR3 reads CASSVDSYNEQFF. DNA of the CDR3: TGTGCCAGCTCGGTGGACTCCTACAATGAGCAGTTCTTC.

This clone has more than one count but fewer than ten. The chain is built from TRBV7-6 and TRBJ1-5; no reliable D call. Germline lookup yields CDR1 SGHVS and CDR2 FNYEAQ. Trimming removed 2 bases at V and 2 bases at J, with 10 bases between. This CDR3 contains 15 residues. The CDR3 DNA is TGTGCCAGCAGCTTACGAGGGTCGGGCAATCAGCCCCAGCATTTT. Translating it yields CASSLRGSGNQPQHF.

The chain recombines TRBV29-1 with TRBJ1-1, with a weak D call TRBD1 (6 bases). This CDR3 spans 13 amino acids. Per germline, CDR1 SQVTM and CDR2 ANQGSEA. V lost 7 bases and J lost 5, with 17 bases in between. This CDR3 reads CSAVPGQHTEAFF. In DNA, the CDR3 is TGCAGCGCCGTACCGGGACAACATACTGAAGCTTTCTTT.

The rearrangement links TRBV27 to TRBJ1-6, with D perhaps TRBD1 (5 bases). Germline V gene data show CDR1 as MNHEY and CDR2 as SMNVEV (reference sequence). V was clipped by 2 bases and J by 15 bases, with 17 bases between them. CDR3 length: 14 amino acids. This CDR3 is CASSLMTDPYSLHF. For the CDR3, the DNA is TGTGCCAGCAGTTTAATGACAGACCCTTATAGCCTCCACTTT.

The V call is TRBV7-8, the J call TRBJ2-7; the match to TRBD2 covers 7 bases. Per germline, CDR1 SGHVS and CDR2 FQNEAQ. Germline trimming cut 4 bases from V and 4 bases from J; bases unmatched to any gene: 7. The CDR3 totals 14 residues. This CDR3 is CASSSRGGGYEQYF. The CDR3 coding sequence is TGTGCCAGCAGCTCCCGGGGCGGGGGTTACGAGCAGTACTTC.

This clone was picked up one time. V usage is TRBV13 and J usage is TRBJ2-2; 10 nucleotides align to TRBD2. The germline V gene has CDR1 PRHDT and CDR2 FYEKMQ (reference sequence). The CDR3 has 19 residues. With V trimmed by 3 bases and J by 1 base, 11 bases remained unmatched. The CDR3 bases are TGTGCCAGCAGCTTGGGGCTAGCGGGGGCCTACGTGAACACCGGGGAGCTGTTTTTT. The encoded protein is CASSLGLAGAYVNTGELFF. Variable domain in full (rest from reference TRBV13 and TRBJ2-2): AAGVIQSPRHLIKEKRETATLKCYPIPRHDTVYWYQQGPGQDPQFLISFYEKMQSDKGSIPDRFSAQQFSDYHSELNMSSLELGDSALYFCASSLGLAGAYVNTGELFFGEGSRLTVL.

The gene calls are TRBV29-1 and TRBJ1-5; perhaps TRBD1 as D (5 bases). The germline V gene has CDR1 SQVTM and CDR2 ANQGSEA. The CDR3 spans 12 residues. The germline V and J ends were trimmed by 0 bases and 11 bases, with 11 bases remaining between them. The CDR3 loop reads CSVEDLMGAQHF. CDR3 sequence (DNA): TGCAGCGTTGAAGATCTCATGGGGGCCCAGCATTTT.

The chain couples TRBV9 to TRBJ1-1; D gene uncertain. Between the trimmed V and J ends, which lost 3 bases and 5 bases, there was a span of 11 bases. This CDR3 has 13 residues. Germline CDR1 and CDR2: SGDLS and YYNGEE. CDR3 in DNA: TGTGCCAGCAGCGCGGGAGGGTTAACTGAAGCTTTCTTT. Its translation is CASSAGGLTEAFF.

The rearrangement links TRBV27 to TRBJ1-2; TRBD1 might be the D (6 bases). From germline, CDR1 is MNHEY and CDR2 SMNVEV (reference sequence). V lost 2 bases and J lost 4, with 20 bases in between. This CDR3 is 17 amino acids long. CDR3 sequence: CASSLTSGARPSYGYTF. The CDR3 bases are TGTGCCAGCAGTTTAACGTCGGGGGCCAGACCCTCCTATGGCTACACCTTC.

This chain connects TRBV20-1 to TRBJ1-1; D remains ambiguous. This CDR3 contains 10 residues. Germline lookup yields CDR1 DFQATT and CDR2 SNEGSKA (reference sequence). V gave up 6 bases and J gave up 1 base, with 3 bases separating them. CDR3 residues: CSARNTEAFF. CDR3 DNA sequence: TGCAGTGCGAGGAACACTGAAGCTTTCTTT.

The J gene is TRBJ1-5, the V gene TRBV5-6, with a possible D match to TRBD1 (5 bases). V lost 4 bases to trimming and J lost 1 base, with 12 bases between them. The CDR3 extends over 15 amino acids. Germline V lookup: CDR1 SGHDT, CDR2 YYEEEE. The CDR3 nucleotides are TGTGCCAGCAGCGTGGGTCGGGGCAGCAATCAGCCCCAGCATTTT. This sequence encodes CASSVGRGSNQPQHF.

This sequence joins TRBV9 and TRBJ2-7; TRBD2 is a possible D gene (7 bases). V lost 3 bases to trimming and J lost 3 bases, with 16 bases between them. This CDR3 has 15 amino acids. Germline V gives CDR1 SGDLS, CDR2 YYNGEE. The CDR3 loop is CASSARGGGLYEQYF. The CDR3 DNA reads as TGTGCCAGCAGCGCGAGGGGGGGAGGCCTCTACGAGCAGTACTTC.

CDR3 sequence: CASSLSPGLAGGTEETQYF. The CDR3 nucleotides are TGTGCCAGCAGTTTATCCCCGGGACTAGCGGGGGGAACGGAAGAGACCCAGTACTTC. The V gene is TRBV27, the J gene TRBJ2-5; 15 bases are a match to TRBD2. The CDR3 has 19 amino acids. The V gene's germline CDR1 is MNHEY and CDR2 SMNVEV (reference sequence). V dropped 0 bases and J dropped 3; count of bases not matched to a gene: 8.

This sequence joins TRBV5-6 and TRBJ1-3; the D is unclear. Between the trimmed V and J ends, which lost 4 bases and 4 bases, there was a span of 18 bases. This CDR3 region has 16 residues. Germline CDR1 and CDR2: SGHDT and YYEEEE. CDR3 sequence: CASSRLGGLSGNTIYF. The CDR3 DNA is TGTGCCAGCAGCCGCTTGGGAGGGCTTTCCGGAAACACCATATATTTT.

This chain uses TRBV9 with TRBJ2-3; 8 nucleotides line up with TRBD2. Germline CDR1 and CDR2: SGDLS and YYNGEE. V shed 0 bases, J shed 4 bases, and the junction held 10 bases outside the gene matches. This CDR3 contains 17 residues. CDR3 residues: CASSVGFSGGAPDTQYF. CDR3 DNA sequence: TGTGCCAGCAGCGTAGGATTCAGCGGGGGAGCCCCAGATACGCAGTATTTT.

The rearrangement joins TRBV29-1 to TRBJ2-2; a possible D gene is TRBD1 (6 bases). Germline assignment: CDR1 SQVTM and CDR2 ANQGSEA. The length of the CDR3 is 15 residues. The V end was cut by 6 bases, the J end by 4 bases, with 18 bases between. The chain's CDR3 is CSVQGGDSGTGELFF. The DNA of the CDR3 is TGCAGCGTCCAAGGGGGTGACAGTGGCACCGGGGAGCTGTTTTTT.

This clone appeared a single time. The chain carries TRBV4-1 and TRBJ1-4, with TRBD1 matching over 9 bases. Looked up from germline, CDR1 is MGHRA and CDR2 is YSYEKL. The junction had 8 bases not matched to a gene; V was cut back by 1 base and J by 8 bases. The length of the CDR3 is 16 residues. CDR3 in DNA: TGCGCCAGCAGCCAAGGGGAGACAGGGGGGACGGAAAAACTGTTTTTT. Translated, it gives CASSQGETGGTEKLFF.

This clone showed up just a few times. The chain is built from TRBV4-1 and TRBJ2-3; 11 bases fit TRBD2. Losses at the gene ends were 4 bases for V and 3 bases for J; bases not matched to a gene: 9. This CDR3 contains 17 residues. CDR1 MGHRA and CDR2 YSYEKL come from the germline V gene. As DNA, the CDR3 is TGCGCCAGCAGCCCATTAGGGACTAGCGGAAGAACAGATACGCAGTATTTT. It encodes CASSPLGTSGRTDTQYF.

The rearrangement joins TRBV29-1 to TRBJ2-7; tentatively, D is TRBD2 (6 bases). Germline V CDR1 and CDR2: SQVTM, ANQGSEA. Trimming pared 1 base from V and 2 bases from J, leaving 18 bases between. The CDR3 is 16 amino acids. CDR3: CSVEGVGGKGAYEQYF. The CDR3 bases are TGCAGCGTTGAAGGCGTGGGGGGAAAGGGAGCCTACGAGCAGTACTTC.

The V and J genes are TRBV29-1 and TRBJ1-5, with 9 bases fitting TRBD1. This CDR3 has 13 residues. The germline V gene encodes CDR1 SQVTM and CDR2 ANQGSEA. With 7 bases clipped from V and 6 bases from J, the junction kept 7 bases outside the gene matches. The CDR3 region is CSAETGGGQPQHF. DNA for the CDR3: TGCAGCGCAGAAACAGGGGGCGGTCAGCCCCAGCATTTT.

V usage is TRBV28 and J usage is TRBJ2-7; 7 bases line up with TRBD1. Germline values: CDR1 MDHEN, CDR2 SYDVKM. This CDR3 has 13 residues. After removal of 3 bases from V and 5 bases from J, the junction contained 4 bases not matched to a gene. This chain's CDR3 is CASSFGTDNEQYF. Written as DNA, the CDR3 is TGTGCCAGCAGTTTTGGGACAGATAACGAGCAGTACTTC.

The CDR3 nucleotides read TGTGCCTGGGCCCGGACAGGGAACGACTACGAGCAGTACTTC. Translated: CAWARTGNDYEQYF. The rearrangement uses TRBV30 and TRBJ2-7; TRBD1 agrees at 8 bases. From germline, CDR1 is GTSNPN and CDR2 SVGIG (reference sequence). The CDR3 is 14 residues long. Unmatched junction bases numbered 9, after V lost 5 bases and J lost 3 bases.

The V and J genes are TRBV29-1 and TRBJ1-1, with D perhaps matching TRBD1 (5 bases). CDR3 length: 13 amino acids. V was pared by 5 bases and J by 7 bases, with 17 bases between. Looked up from germline, CDR1 is SQVTM and CDR2 is ANQGSEA. CDR3 loop: CSVWYWGSGEAFF. CDR3 nucleotide sequence: TGCAGCGTTTGGTATTGGGGGTCGGGTGAAGCTTTCTTT.